The 16 T cell receptor beta chains below all came from one sample that was sequenced in a study of T cells in Graves' hyperthyroidism and ophthalmopathy. RNA transcripts provided the source from which TCR beta CDR3 regions were amplified. When the TCR CDR3 underwent first-round RT-PCR, the HTBI primer set was used. TCRdb re-derived calls from the multiplex PCR reads in MiXCR, one entry per CDR3 protein. The sample has 350,000 to 450,000 distinct CDR3 sequences; about 14% are singletons. The source material was blood. The source is a man aged 50 or older with Graves' ophthalmopathy.

The genes are TRBV5-1 and TRBJ2-7, with a weak D call TRBD2 (6 bases). V gave up 7 bases and J gave up 2 bases, with 16 bases separating them. This CDR3 has 14 residues. CDR1 and CDR2 (germline): SGHRS, YFSETQ. CDR3 region: CASSLGLSPYEQYF. In DNA form, the CDR3 reads TGCGCCAGCTCGTTGGGACTTTCCCCCTACGAGCAGTACTTC.

At least ten counts were recorded for this clonotype. The chain uses TRBV3-1 and TRBJ2-7, with D uncertain. V lost 1 base and J 6 bases, leaving 4 bases between the germline ends. The CDR3 sequence is 11 residues long. Germline loops: CDR1 LGHDT, CDR2 YNNKEL (reference sequence). In DNA, the CDR3 is TGTGCCAGCAGCCAAGTGGGCGAGCAGTACTTC. Translated: CASSQVGEQYF.

This chain links TRBV2 with TRBJ2-6; D not certain. This CDR3 comprises 14 residues. The germline CDR1 and CDR2 sequences are SNHLY and FYNNEI. Trimming removed 4 bases at V and 6 bases at J, with 10 bases between. The CDR3 nucleotides read TGTGCCAGCAGTGCCCCCCATGTGGCCAACGTCCTGACTTTC. It is translated as CASSAPHVANVLTF.

Ten or more counts support this clonotype. This chain joins TRBV12-3 or TRBV12-4 and TRBJ2-1, with 10 positions matching TRBD2. This CDR3 comprises 15 residues. V trimming: 3 bases; J trimming: 7 bases; junction bases outside the gene matches: 6. The CDR3: CASSFSSGSVNEQFF. The CDR3 DNA reads as TGTGCCAGCAGTTTTTCTAGCGGGAGTGTGAATGAGCAGTTCTTC.

This clonotype was counted many times. The chain has TRBV20-1 and TRBJ2-1, with TRBD1 matching 8 bases. Unmatched junction bases numbered 3, after V lost 7 bases and J lost 4 bases. The CDR3 consists of 12 residues. Germline V gives CDR1 DFQATT, CDR2 SNEGSKA (reference sequence). The CDR3 here is CSGGQAYNEQFF. As DNA, the CDR3 is TGCAGTGGGGGACAGGCGTACAATGAGCAGTTCTTC.

This clonotype was counted ten times or more. The chain uses TRBV10-3 and TRBJ2-1; D remains unclear. V lost 1 base to trimming and J lost 1 base, with 2 bases between them. Germline V gives CDR1 ENHRY, CDR2 SYGVKD. The CDR3 length is 13 residues. The CDR3 loop is CAISEWSYNEQFF. The CDR3 DNA is TGTGCCATCAGTGAGTGGTCCTACAATGAGCAGTTCTTC.

This clonotype appeared a few times. This chain uses TRBV28 with TRBJ2-1; 12 positions agree with TRBD2. The ends lost 5 bases at V and 2 bases at J; junction bases unmatched: 4. The germline V gene encodes CDR1 MDHEN and CDR2 SYDVKM. This CDR3 is built from 16 residues. The CDR3 loop is CASSVLAGGPYNEQFF. Written as DNA, the CDR3 is TGTGCCAGCAGTGTACTAGCGGGGGGCCCCTACAATGAGCAGTTCTTC.

The genes are TRBV9 and TRBJ2-3, with 11 bases matching TRBD2. This CDR3 contains 16 residues. Germline V gene lookup returns CDR1 SGDLS and CDR2 YYNGEE. The V gene end was trimmed by 4 bases and the J gene end by 3 bases; junction bases not matched to a gene: 7. CDR3 nucleotide sequence: TGTGCCAGCAGCACAAGACTAGCGGGAATTACAGATACGCAGTATTTT. As protein: CASSTRLAGITDTQYF.

The DNA for the CDR3 is TGTGCCAGTAGTATAGATCCAACTTACAGCTTCGGGCAGTTCTTC. Encoded protein: CASSIDPTYSFGQFF. The rearrangement uses TRBV19 and TRBJ2-1; D remains ambiguous. The length of the CDR3 is 15 residues. The germline CDR1 and CDR2 sequences are LNHDA and SQIVND (reference sequence). V lost 0 bases and J lost 12, with 18 bases in between.

V is TRBV11-2 and J is TRBJ2-7; TRBD1 aligns across 9 bases. The ends lost 6 bases at V and 5 bases at J; junction bases unmatched: 8. Germline lookup yields CDR1 SGHAT and CDR2 FQNNGV. This CDR3 has 14 residues. CDR3 nucleotides: TGTGCCAGCAGTTTTTTAGGACAGGGGAACGAGCAGTACTTC. Translation gives CASSFLGQGNEQYF.

This clonotype has a count of ten or more. This chain uses TRBV2 with TRBJ2-4, with D unclear. V shed 6 bases and J shed 7 bases, with 10 bases lying between them. Germline V gene sequence: CDR1 SNHLY, CDR2 FYNNEI. The CDR3 has 12 amino acids. The CDR3 here is CASSGNVNIQYF. CDR3 coding DNA: TGTGCCAGCAGCGGCAACGTGAACATTCAGTACTTC.

In this sample, this clonotype turned up many times. The chain has TRBV7-9 and TRBJ2-7, with a possible D match to TRBD2 (5 bases). V lost 3 bases, J lost 6 bases, and 15 bases lay in between. CDR1 is SEHNR and CDR2 is FQNEAQ in the germline V gene (reference sequence). The CDR3 spans 14 residues. The CDR3, as DNA: TGTGCCAGCAGCTTCCTAGACCGCGGGCGCGAGCAGTACTTC. It yields the protein CASSFLDRGREQYF.

For this clonotype: A junction boundary mismatches the germline segment, possibly from a read error. The chain employs TRBV3-1 and TRBJ2-2; TRBD1 agrees at 11 bases. The CDR3 is made up of 14 amino acids. Germline CDR1 and CDR2: LGHDT and YNNKEL (reference sequence). DNA of the CDR3: TGTGCCAGCAGCCGGACAGGGGGCGGGCGGGGAGCTGTTTTT. This translates into CASSRTGGGRGAVF.

This clonotype showed up many times. The chain couples TRBV20-1 to TRBJ2-7, with 8 bases identical to TRBD2. Germline V CDR1 and CDR2: DFQATT, SNEGSKA (reference sequence). CDR3 length: 14 residues. Trimming at V came to 3 bases and at J to 4 bases, leaving 8 bases not matched to a gene. The CDR3 protein is CSASRTSRFYEQYF. CDR3 nucleotide sequence: TGCAGTGCTAGCAGGACTAGCCGTTTTTACGAGCAGTACTTC.

This clonotype was found a few times. The gene calls are TRBV5-1 and TRBJ1-1; a possible D gene is TRBD1 (5 bases). CDR3 length: 13 amino acids. V was cut by 4 bases and J by 4 bases, with 11 bases left in between. Germline assignment: CDR1 SGHRS and CDR2 YFSETQ. The CDR3 protein is CASSDMGVTEAFF. Here the CDR3 DNA reads TGCGCCAGCAGCGACATGGGGGTCACTGAAGCTTTCTTT. The full variable domain, in which reference TRBV5-1 and TRBJ1-1 provide the parts outside the CDR3, is KAGVTQTPRYLIKTRGQQVTLSCSPISGHRSVSWYQQTPGQGLQFLFEYFSETQRNKGNFPGRFSGRQFSNSRSEMNVSTLELGDSALYLCASSDMGVTEAFFGQGTRLTVV.

The rearrangement joins TRBV29-1 to TRBJ2-1; 7 bases are shared with TRBD2. The CDR3 runs to 14 residues. Germline V gives CDR1 SQVTM, CDR2 ANQGSEA. V was clipped by 7 bases and J by 7 bases; unmatched bases: 13. The CDR3 reads CSGKAAGVDNEQFF. CDR3 nucleotides: TGCAGCGGAAAGGCGGCGGGAGTTGATAATGAGCAGTTCTTC.